The clone carrying this T cell receptor (beta chain) has at least ten counts. This sample was included in a study of blood T cell repertoires in COVID-19. Across the whole study: The United States, Italy and Spain provided the acute and convalescent COVID-19 samples.

Trimming took 7 bases from V and 6 from J, leaving 15 bases between them. CDR1 is MRHNA and CDR2 is SNTAGT in the germline V gene. The CDR3 spans 14 residues. Original methodology: Amplification with reference gene primers provided the estimates of nucleated cell counts. The table came from immunoSEQ multiplex PCR; TCRdb's copy has only in-frame clones and leaves some out. D and trimming were read from the DNA, whereas the V and J calls and clone size are those reported in that table. The sample gives roughly 180,000 clones, around 86% of which show up once; roughly 8.2% is in the top ten. This TCR was sampled from a man aged 55 to 70 with acute or convalescent COVID-19. This chain uses TRBV6-4 with TRBJ2-2; TRBD2 is a possible D gene (6 bases). Sequenced input: peripheral blood. CDR3 residues: CASTPQTGAGELFF. CDR3 bases: TGTGCCAGCACCCCCCAAACGGGGGCCGGGGAGCTGTTTTTT.